This TCR beta chain appears in the sequencing data of a study of CD8 T cells in Susac syndrome. Negative isolation was applied to CD8+ and CD4+ T cells, and FACS enrichment was applied to TEMRA cells. Study-level results: The authors acknowledged that their TCR sequencing and HLA analysis involved a relatively small number of individuals.

After extraction with the RNeasy kit, roughly 0.5 to 1 ug of the RNA was reverse transcribed using random hexamers. TCRdb reanalysed the immunoSEQ multiplex PCR reads using MiXCR and keeps one entry per CDR3 protein. Of 90,000 or so distinct CDR3 sequences detected, 90% to 95% appear once; the ten largest clones hold 0.25% to 0.4%. Worth noting for this clonotype: Its antigen is as yet unknown.

The CDR3 covers 12 residues. Germline CDR1 DFQATT, CDR2 SNEGSKA (reference sequence). V dropped 7 bases and J dropped 2 bases, with 12 bases sitting between them. This receptor was taken from a human donor in good health. Sequenced sample: CD8+ T cells from PBMCs. The chain recombines TRBV20-1 with TRBJ2-7, with no clear D. The CDR3 sequence is CSGPQATYEQYF. The CDR3 coding sequence is TGCAGTGGACCGCAGGCCACCTACGAGCAGTACTTC.